This T cell receptor beta chain was sequenced for a study of T cells in Graves' hyperthyroidism and ophthalmopathy. Across 18 months, stable Graves' hyperthyroidism was marked by no progression to ophthalmopathy. This CDR3 is built from 16 residues. Germline CDR1 and CDR2: SNHLY and FYNNEI. V was clipped by 6 bases and J by 5 bases; unmatched bases: 13. This clonotype was counted ten times or more. Its antigen remains unidentified. RNA transcripts were the template for amplifying TCR beta CDR3 regions. Initially, a first-round RT-PCR of the TCR CDR3 employed the HTBI primer set. One entry per CDR3 protein results from TCRdb running MiXCR on the multiplex PCR reads. The data show about 510,000 distinct CDR3 sequences, 14% seen once. Study results and limitations: Expanded thyroid clonotypes (above 0.001) were mostly also found in blood. A model built on 13 V-J features separated ophthalmopathy from stable hyperthyroidism. Prediction of ophthalmopathy progression came a median approximately 6 months pre-onset.

The rearrangement uses TRBV2 and TRBJ2-7, with 10 bases lining up with TRBD2. Sequencing input: blood. The origin of this receptor is a middle-aged woman with Graves' hyperthyroidism. CDR3 in amino acids: CASSGTLAGVSDEQYF. As DNA, the CDR3 is TGTGCCAGCAGCGGCACCCTAGCGGGAGTATCGGACGAGCAGTACTTC.